These 24 T cell receptor beta chains were sequenced from one sample in a study of shared clonotypes between healthy human individuals. TCRdb's table, derived via immunoSEQ multiplex PCR, lists solely in-frame clones and lacks some. In the table there are 2,500,000 or so clones, approximately 90% of which are singletons. The specimen sequenced was naive CD4+ T cells from PBMCs. Subset defined: CD45RA+ positively selected. The receptors stem from a man in his late teens or twenties in good health. Some clones in this sample may be carry-over from other donors' samples.

The J gene is TRBJ2-7, the V gene TRBV7-2, with a weak D call TRBD1 (6 bases). The germline gives CDR1 SGHTA, CDR2 FQGNSA. Between the trimmed V and J ends, which lost 2 bases and 6 bases, there was a span of 11 bases. The CDR3 totals 13 residues. The CDR3 nucleotides are TGTGCCAGCAGCTTAAACCGACAGGCCGAGCAGTACTTC. It encodes CASSLNRQAEQYF. Full variable domain (missing parts from reference TRBV7-2 and TRBJ2-7): GAGVSQSPSNKVTEKGKDVELRCDPISGHTALYWYRQSLGQGLEFLIYFQGNSAPDKSGLPSDRFSAERTGGSVSTLTIQRTQQEDSAVYLCASSLNRQAEQYFGPGTRLTVT.

The chain carries TRBV7-9 and TRBJ2-6, with D unclear. V lost 3 bases and J 0 bases, leaving 9 bases between the germline ends. Germline V lookup: CDR1 SEHNR, CDR2 FQNEAQ (reference sequence). CDR3 size: 16 residues. CDR3 sequence: CASSFPRTSGANVLTF. CDR3 DNA: TGTGCCAGCAGCTTTCCGCGGACCTCTGGGGCCAACGTCCTGACTTTC.

This clone was seen only once. Other nucleotide sequences from this sample produce the same CDR3. The V and J genes are TRBV4-1 and TRBJ2-7, with 7 bases matching TRBD1. This CDR3 has 14 amino acids. V was clipped by 1 base and J by 2 bases; unmatched bases: 2. Germline assignment: CDR1 MGHRA and CDR2 YSYEKL. The CDR3 nucleotides read TGCGCCAGCAGCCAAGTGGGACAGACCTACGAGCAGTACTTC. Amino acid sequence: CASSQVGQTYEQYF.

The CDR3: CASSTGTWAETQYF. In DNA form, the CDR3 reads TGTGCCAGCAGCACGGGAACGTGGGCAGAGACCCAGTACTTC. The genes are TRBV28 and TRBJ2-5, with D perhaps matching TRBD2 (5 bases). The germline CDR1 and CDR2 sequences are MDHEN and SYDVKM. Trimming took 6 bases from V and 4 from J, leaving 15 bases between them. The CDR3 contains 14 residues.

The chain carries TRBV5-1 and TRBJ2-2; 9 nucleotides line up with TRBD1. Germline V gene lookup returns CDR1 SGHRS and CDR2 YFSETQ. The CDR3 spans 17 residues. Trimming at V came to 6 bases and at J to 6 bases, leaving 15 bases not matched to a gene. For the CDR3, the DNA is TGCGCCAGCATCCAAGGAGCCGGGACAGGGTCGTCCGGGGAGCTGTTTTTT. Translating gives CASIQGAGTGSSGELFF. The full variable domain, its missing parts supplied by reference TRBV5-1 and TRBJ2-2, is KAGVTQTPRYLIKTRGQQVTLSCSPISGHRSVSWYQQTPGQGLQFLFEYFSETQRNKGNFPGRFSGRQFSNSRSEMNVSTLELGDSALYLCASIQGAGTGSSGELFFGEGSRLTVL.

Worth noting for this clone: Distinct nucleotide sequences in the sample also encode this CDR3. J is TRBJ1-5 and V is TRBV7-2; TRBD1 matches 7 bases. This CDR3 comprises 14 residues. From germline, CDR1 is SGHTA and CDR2 FQGNSA. The V gene end was trimmed by 5 bases and the J gene end by 7 bases; junction bases not matched to a gene: 8. The CDR3 reads CASSTRQGGQPQHF. The CDR3 DNA reads as TGTGCCAGCAGCACTCGACAGGGTGGCCAGCCCCAGCATTTT.

In regard to this clone: This CDR3 is also generated by other DNA sequences in the sample. The chain is built from TRBV18 and TRBJ1-2; 8 nucleotides line up with TRBD1. The CDR3 runs 14 residues. The germline gives CDR1 KGHSH, CDR2 LQKENI. V was clipped by 1 base and J by 6 bases; unmatched bases: 4. CDR3 sequence reads: CASSPLGQGDGYTF. CDR3 nucleotides: TGTGCCAGCTCACCACTTGGACAGGGAGATGGCTACACCTTC.

This clone was seen a single time. V usage is TRBV18 and J usage is TRBJ1-2; no clear D gene. Germline V gene sequence: CDR1 KGHSH, CDR2 LQKENI. Trimming took 3 bases from V and 0 from J, leaving 11 bases between them. This CDR3 contains 15 residues. In nucleotides, the CDR3 is TGTGCCAGCTCACCCCGGGGTATCCCTAACTATGGCTACACCTTC. The encoded protein is CASSPRGIPNYGYTF.

This chain connects TRBV10-3 to TRBJ1-2; a possible D gene is TRBD1 (5 bases). Germline lookup yields CDR1 ENHRY and CDR2 SYGVKD. This CDR3 has 15 residues. Trimming took 8 bases from V and 2 from J, leaving 18 bases between them. CDR3 sequence reads: CAISHPGTGNYGYTF. Written as DNA, the CDR3 is TGTGCCATCTCACACCCCGGGACCGGCAACTATGGCTACACCTTC.

The chain recombines TRBV10-3 with TRBJ2-1; 7 bases are shared with TRBD2. From germline, CDR1 is ENHRY and CDR2 SYGVKD. Trimming removed 2 bases from V and 2 bases from J; junction bases left unmatched: 3. The CDR3 contains 15 residues. The CDR3 spells CAISELRGTYNEQFF. DNA of the CDR3: TGTGCCATCAGTGAGCTGCGGGGGACCTACAATGAGCAGTTCTTC.

The count of this clone is one. V is TRBV5-6 and J is TRBJ1-3; D not certain. Germline assignment: CDR1 SGHDT and CDR2 YYEEEE. V was clipped by 4 bases and J by 1 base, with 9 bases between them. The CDR3 runs 14 residues. In nucleotides, the CDR3 is TGTGCCAGCAGCCCCGGGATTTCTGGAAACACCATATATTTT. Protein: CASSPGISGNTIYF.

The chain carries TRBV7-2 and TRBJ2-7; tentative D call: TRBD2 (5 bases). Germline V lookup: CDR1 SGHTA, CDR2 FQGNSA. V lost 2 bases, J lost 3 bases, and 11 bases lay in between. The CDR3 is 14 residues long. CDR3 in amino acids: CASSLRLAIYEQYF. For the CDR3, the DNA is TGTGCCAGCAGCTTACGGCTAGCCATCTACGAGCAGTACTTC.

The genes are TRBV6-5 and TRBJ1-1; D unclear. The CDR3 covers 15 residues. Trimming removed 8 bases at V and 1 base at J, with 17 bases between. Germline lookup yields CDR1 MNHEY and CDR2 SVGAGI. This CDR3 is CASATLQRGNTEAFF. CDR3 in DNA: TGTGCCAGCGCGACCTTGCAGCGCGGGAACACTGAAGCTTTCTTT.

The CDR3 sequence: CASSFGRSSPEQYF. DNA of the CDR3: TGTGCCAGCAGCTTCGGACGGAGCAGCCCCGAGCAGTACTTC. The rearrangement uses TRBV11-3 and TRBJ2-7; no clear D gene. The CDR3 extends over 14 amino acids. Trimming shortened V by 3 bases and J by 6 bases, and 15 bases separated the two germline ends. Looked up from germline, CDR1 is SGHNT and CDR2 is YENEEA. Based on the CDR3 plus reference TRBV11-3 and TRBJ2-7, the full variable domain is EAGVVQSPRYKIIEKKQPVAFWCNPISGHNTLYWYLQNLGQGPELLIRYENEEAVDDSQLPKDRFSAERLKGVDSTLKIQPAELGDSAVYLCASSFGRSSPEQYFGPGTRLTVT.

The CDR3 loop is CASSGIARVEREKLFF. CDR3 sequence (DNA): TGTGCCAGCAGTGGAATCGCTAGGGTTGAACGGGAAAAACTGTTTTTT. V gene TRBV25-1 combines with J gene TRBJ1-4; D gene uncertain. V gave up 4 bases and J gave up 8 bases, with 20 bases separating them. The CDR3 is 16 amino acids. CDR1 is MGHDK and CDR2 is SYGVNS in the germline V gene.

The V gene is TRBV27, the J gene TRBJ2-1; possibly TRBD1 or TRBD2 for D (5 bases each). The CDR3 totals 14 residues. CDR1 is MNHEY and CDR2 is SMNVEV in the germline V gene (reference sequence). The ends were cut back, 6 bases at V and 2 bases at J, with 11 bases in the middle. In nucleotides, the CDR3 is TGTGCCAGCAGCTGGGACCCCGCCTACAATGAGCAGTTCTTC. It specifies CASSWDPAYNEQFF.

The rearrangement uses TRBV19 and TRBJ2-7, with 9 positions matching TRBD2. The CDR3 runs 15 residues. The germline V gene has CDR1 LNHDA and CDR2 SQIVND (reference sequence). J was trimmed by 5 bases and V by 4 bases; bases with no gene match: 9. Here the CDR3 DNA reads TGTGCCAGTAGTACAAAATTAGCGGGAGATCACGAGCAGTACTTC. It yields the protein CASSTKLAGDHEQYF.

The V gene is TRBV11-1, the J gene TRBJ2-7; 7 nucleotides line up with TRBD1. Trimming removed 1 base from V and 4 bases from J; junction bases left unmatched: 4. From germline, CDR1 is SGHAT and CDR2 FQDESV (reference sequence). There are 14 residues in the CDR3. CDR3 coding DNA: TGTGCCAGCAGCTTAGGGGGACAGCCTTACGAGCAGTACTTC. Amino acids: CASSLGGQPYEQYF.

In the case of this clone: The same CDR3 is also encoded by other DNA sequences in this sample. The chain combines TRBV5-4 with TRBJ2-1; no definite D call. CDR1 is SGHNT, CDR2 YYREEE, per germline (reference sequence). The CDR3 spans 11 residues. V lost 1 base to trimming and J lost 7 bases, with 3 bases between them. CDR3 residues: CASSLFNEQFF. DNA of the CDR3: TGTGCCAGCAGCTTGTTTAATGAGCAGTTCTTC.

The chain joins TRBV2 to TRBJ1-1, with 7 bases that match TRBD1. The CDR3 is 14 residues long. Germline CDR1 reads SNHLY; CDR2 reads FYNNEI. V gave up 7 bases and J gave up 1 base; unmatched junction bases: 6. Written as DNA, the CDR3 is TGTGCCAGCAAGATGACAGGGACGAACACTGAAGCTTTCTTT. Amino acids: CASKMTGTNTEAFF.

This clone was picked up one time. V and J are TRBV7-3 and TRBJ2-1, with 16 bases aligning to TRBD2. CDR1 is SGHTA, CDR2 FQGTGA, per germline. The J segment lost 7 bases and the V segment lost 3 bases, leaving 9 bases of the junction unmatched. The CDR3 has 18 amino acids. CDR3 sequence reads: CASSFHGTSGRAGNEQFF. CDR3 nucleotide sequence: TGTGCCAGCAGCTTCCACGGGACTAGCGGGAGGGCCGGGAATGAGCAGTTCTTC.

A word on this clone: This sample also contains other DNA sequences that code for the same CDR3. DNA for the CDR3: TGTGCCAGCAGCTTGGCAAGGACAATTTACGAGCAGTACTTC. Its protein is CASSLARTIYEQYF. The V and J genes are TRBV7-2 and TRBJ2-7, with D tentatively TRBD1 (5 bases). V lost 3 bases and J lost 4, with 13 bases in between. This CDR3 region has 14 residues. The germline CDR1 and CDR2 sequences are SGHTA and FQGNSA.

The chain has TRBV5-4 and TRBJ1-2; D uncertain. Trimming took off 3 bases at V and 8 bases at J, with 23 bases between the two ends. CDR3 length equals 16 residues. Germline V gives CDR1 SGHNT, CDR2 YYREEE (reference sequence). The CDR3 protein is CASSSPGGKSEDGYTF. The CDR3 DNA reads as TGTGCCAGCAGCTCCCCAGGCGGCAAATCGGAGGACGGCTACACCTTC.

The CDR3 nucleotides are TGTGCCAGCAGCATCTTGGGACTAGCGGGACTCTCTGGGGCCAACGTCCTGACTTTC. Its protein is CASSILGLAGLSGANVLTF. The chain is built from TRBV11-2 and TRBJ2-6; TRBD2 matches at 13 bases. There are 19 residues in the CDR3. Germline V gives CDR1 SGHAT, CDR2 FQNNGV. V lost 5 bases, J lost 0 bases, and 7 bases stayed unmatched. The variable domain in full, completed from reference TRBV11-2 and TRBJ2-6, reads EAGVAQSPRYKIIEKRQSVAFWCNPISGHATLYWYQQILGQGPKLLIQFQNNGVVDDSQLPKDRFSAERLKGVDSTLKIQPAKLEDSAVYLCASSILGLAGLSGANVLTFGAGSRLTVL.